What follows describes a single T cell receptor (beta chain). Its antigen has not been determined. Base qualities are not recorded, but no much larger clone differs from it by a single base. The immunoSEQ hsTCRB kit was used to amplify TCR beta chains from genomic DNA. TCR beta libraries were sequenced on an Illumina MiSeq instrument by the immunoSEQ service. From the authors' description of their analysis: Repertoire data were analyzed with the immunoSEQ Analyzer. TCRdb took this table from immuneACCESS and kept in-frame rearrangements with V and J called. Such tables lack part of the clones; where checked against another copy, unresolved V genes explain under half of the gap, and the rest is unexplained. D and trimming come from the DNA, and the V and J calls and clone size come from that table. This sample comprises approximately 69,000 clones, approximately 89% of them detected only once. Around 4.9% of the sample belongs to the ten largest clones.

Vitiligo counted as stable when lesions had not changed during the previous 6 months. Stable patients also had to lack confetti depigmentation, a clinical sign of active vitiligo. Patients who had been treated within the previous three months were excluded. PBMCs were isolated from heparinized blood by Ficoll density gradient centrifugation and were subsequently flash-frozen. This sample is drawn from a study of resident and recirculating memory T cells in vitiligo (dated by TCRdb to the late 2010s). With respect to the entire study: The study took epidermis from shave biopsies of two lesional and two nonlesional sites, plus PBMCs, from each of a few stable vitiligo patients for TCR beta sequencing. Without cell sorting, samples were homogenized immediately before genomic DNA was extracted using the Qiagen DNeasy Blood & Tissue Kit. The goal of the human TCR beta sequencing was to check whether lesional vitiligo skin contained specific clones that differed from the clones found in nonlesional skin and blood.

Study-wide conclusions, independent of this receptor: TCR sequences were not conserved across biopsy sites or patients, suggesting that different T cell clones infiltrate different lesions, described as private specificity. Mechanistic studies in the future are needed to assess how much the detected T cell clones and the human Trm pools versus Tcm pools each contribute. No single dominant TCR clone was found, and clonality differed from one vitiligo lesion to another. Overlap and correlation analysis found no significant repertoire overlap between any two biopsies, even biopsies from the same patient, apart from each lesion compared with itself.

The receptor comes from a male donor with vitiligo. Input material: blood.

CDR3 reads: CASSREFSGGAYNTGELFF. The DNA reads TGCGCCAGCAGCCGAGAGTTTAGCGGGGGGGCCTATAACACCGGGGAGCTGTTTTTT. This chain is built from TRBV4-3 and TRBJ2-2, and TRBD2 aligns with 11 junction nucleotides. The CDR3 sequence holds 19 residues, the cysteine and phenylalanine included. The sequence is cut down to CDR3 DNA, 57 bases in frame from base 1. The germline V gene yields LGHNA for CDR1 and YSLEER for CDR2. Relative to germline, V is missing 4 bases and J is missing 2 bases, with 12 bases of the junction outside any gene match.